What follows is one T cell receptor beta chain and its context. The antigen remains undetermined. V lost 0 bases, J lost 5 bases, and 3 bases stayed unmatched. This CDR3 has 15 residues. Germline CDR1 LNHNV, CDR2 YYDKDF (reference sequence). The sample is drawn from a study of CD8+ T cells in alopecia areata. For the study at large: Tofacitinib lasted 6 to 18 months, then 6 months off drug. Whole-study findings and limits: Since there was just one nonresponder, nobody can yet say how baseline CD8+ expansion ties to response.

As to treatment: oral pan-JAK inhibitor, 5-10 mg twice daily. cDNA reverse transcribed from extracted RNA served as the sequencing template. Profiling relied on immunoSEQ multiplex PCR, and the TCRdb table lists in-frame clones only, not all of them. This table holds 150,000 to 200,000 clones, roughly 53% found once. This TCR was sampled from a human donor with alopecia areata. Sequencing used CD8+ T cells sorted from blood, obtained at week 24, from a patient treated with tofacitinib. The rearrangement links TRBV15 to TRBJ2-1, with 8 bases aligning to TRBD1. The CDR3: CATSRDEGQDNEQFF. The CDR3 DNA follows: TGTGCCACCAGCAGAGATGAGGGACAGGACAATGAGCAGTTCTTC.